The 24 T cell receptor beta chains reported below all come from one sample, sequenced in a study of shared clonotypes between healthy human individuals. Clones were read by immunoSEQ multiplex PCR, and TCRdb kept only the in-frame ones, dropping some. The sample carries approximately 440,000 clones, approximately 71% recorded once. Sequenced sample: PBMCs. The receptors were sampled from a middle-aged woman in good health. Some clones in this sample may be carry-over from other donors' samples.

Comment on this clone: The same CDR3 arises from other DNA sequences in this sample as well. This rearrangement joins TRBV29-1 to TRBJ2-3, with D unclear. The V end lost 3 bases, the J end lost 0 bases, and 1 base lay between the germline ends. The germline CDR1 and CDR2 sequences are SQVTM and ANQGSEA. This CDR3 has 11 residues. CDR3 in amino acids: CSVESTDTQYF. The CDR3 DNA sequence: TGCAGCGTTGAGAGCACAGATACGCAGTATTTT.

This chain uses TRBV2 with TRBJ2-1; 9 bases align to TRBD2. The CDR3 totals 15 residues. Germline CDR1 and CDR2: SNHLY and FYNNEI. V gave up 3 bases and J gave up 7 bases; unmatched junction bases: 7. CDR3 region: CASSETSGRWNEQFF. Written as DNA, the CDR3 is TGTGCCAGCAGTGAGACTAGCGGACGTTGGAATGAGCAGTTCTTC.

Turning to this clone: A read error is likely here: a far larger clone is one base away. The genes are TRBV10-3 and TRBJ2-3; D may be TRBD2 (6 bases). CDR3 length equals 15 residues. V was trimmed by 10 bases and J by 3 bases, leaving 20 bases between them. CDR1 ENHRY and CDR2 SYGVKD come from the germline V gene. The DNA of the CDR3 is TGTGCCAACATGGGAAGCGGGTTCGGGACAGATACGCAGTATTTT. It yields the protein CANMGSGFGTDTQYF.

The chain couples TRBV5-1 to TRBJ2-3; no firm D call. Germline V lookup: CDR1 SGHRS, CDR2 YFSETQ. Trimming shortened V by 0 bases and J by 1 base, and 12 bases separated the two germline ends. There are 16 residues in the CDR3. DNA for the CDR3: TGCGCCAGCAGCTTGGACAGCTTAAGGGGCACAGATACGCAGTATTTT. Its protein is CASSLDSLRGTDTQYF.

The chain carries TRBV19 and TRBJ2-1; 9 bases align to TRBD1. The germline gives CDR1 LNHDA, CDR2 SQIVND (reference sequence). This CDR3 is 15 amino acids long. V was clipped by 4 bases and J by 3 bases; unmatched bases: 4. In nucleotides, the CDR3 is TGTGCCAGTAGTAGTCGGGGACAGGGCTACAATGAGCAGTTCTTC. It translates to CASSSRGQGYNEQFF.

This chain joins TRBV19 and TRBJ2-7; D remains ambiguous. The germline V gene encodes CDR1 LNHDA and CDR2 SQIVND (reference sequence). The length of the CDR3 is 14 residues. Trimming took 5 bases from V and 2 from J, leaving 13 bases between them. CDR3 sequence: CASSAHTIPYEQYF. The CDR3 coding sequence is TGTGCCAGTAGTGCGCATACTATCCCCTACGAGCAGTACTTC. Filled out from reference TRBV19 and TRBJ2-7, the complete variable domain reads DGGITQSPKYLFRKEGQNVTLSCEQNLNHDAMYWYRQDPGQGLRLIYYSQIVNDFQKGDIAEGYSVSREKKESFPLTVTSAQKNPTAFYLCASSAHTIPYEQYFGPGTRLTVT.

This clone turned up a few times. The chain carries TRBV5-5 and TRBJ1-4; 8 bases fit TRBD1. The germline V gene encodes CDR1 SGHKS and CDR2 YYEKEE (reference sequence). The CDR3 sequence is 16 residues long. V shed 2 bases and J 8 bases; nucleotides not matched to a gene: 11. Written as DNA, the CDR3 is TGTGCCAGCAGCTTAGTTGCAGGGGGCGCCGGGGAAAAACTGTTTTTT. This translates into CASSLVAGGAGEKLFF.

This clone was found many times. This chain uses TRBV6-4 with TRBJ1-5; a weak D match, TRBD1 (6 bases). V gave up 6 bases and J gave up 2 bases, with 29 bases separating them. Germline V gene data show CDR1 as MRHNA and CDR2 as SNTAGT. The CDR3 is 20 residues long. CDR3 in amino acids: CASSATRHPGADNGNQPQHF. DNA for the CDR3: TGTGCCAGCAGCGCCACTCGACACCCAGGGGCGGATAACGGCAATCAGCCCCAGCATTTT.

On this clone itself: Other DNA sequences from this sample encode an identical CDR3 as well. This rearrangement joins TRBV5-1 to TRBJ2-1, with D unresolved. V gave up 4 bases and J gave up 7 bases, with 6 bases separating them. Germline loops: CDR1 SGHRS, CDR2 YFSETQ. CDR3 size: 11 residues. Written as DNA, the CDR3 is TGCGCCAGCAGCCCTAATAATGAGCAGTTCTTC. Translated: CASSPNNEQFF.

The rearrangement joins TRBV5-1 to TRBJ2-2; TRBD1 matches at 8 bases. CDR3 length: 16 amino acids. V dropped 4 bases and J dropped 2; count of bases not matched to a gene: 7. Germline CDR1 and CDR2: SGHRS and YFSETQ. The chain's CDR3 is CASSERTGPNTGELFF. CDR3 sequence (DNA): TGCGCCAGCAGCGAGCGGACAGGGCCTAACACCGGGGAGCTGTTTTTT.

This chain joins TRBV5-1 and TRBJ2-3; 12 bases fit TRBD2. Germline CDR1 reads SGHRS; CDR2 reads YFSETQ. V trimming: 4 bases; J trimming: 5 bases; junction bases outside the gene matches: 8. The CDR3 length is 16 residues. The CDR3 nucleotides are TGCGCCAGCAGCCCCCTAGCGGGAGGGGGAGGAGATACGCAGTATTTT. This sequence encodes CASSPLAGGGGDTQYF.

For this clone: This sample includes further DNA sequences coding for the same CDR3. This chain joins TRBV6-5 and TRBJ2-1; TRBD2 aligns across 7 bases. V dropped 2 bases and J dropped 3; count of bases not matched to a gene: 1. From germline, CDR1 is MNHEY and CDR2 SVGAGI. This CDR3 comprises 14 residues. The CDR3 spells CASSYGGSYNEQFF. The CDR3 DNA follows: TGTGCCAGCAGTTACGGCGGGAGCTACAATGAGCAGTTCTTC.

This clone has only one observation. The rearrangement links TRBV15 to TRBJ2-1; 15 bases map to TRBD2. The CDR3 runs 18 residues. Germline V gene sequence: CDR1 LNHNV, CDR2 YYDKDF (reference sequence). The V gene end was trimmed by 1 base and the J gene end by 3 bases; junction bases not matched to a gene: 4. The CDR3 DNA reads TGTGCCACCAGCAGAGGACGGACTAGCGGGAGGGTCTACAATGAGCAGTTCTTC. Protein product: CATSRGRTSGRVYNEQFF.

Only a few counts were recorded for this clone. J is TRBJ1-5 and V is TRBV19; D uncertain. Germline V gives CDR1 LNHDA, CDR2 SQIVND (reference sequence). This CDR3 comprises 15 residues. Trimming took 6 bases from V and 0 from J, leaving 12 bases between them. DNA of the CDR3: TGTGCCAGTAGCTACAGTCATCGTAGCAATCAGCCCCAGCATTTT. Protein sequence: CASSYSHRSNQPQHF.

The chain joins TRBV6-6 to TRBJ1-4; D not resolved. The CDR3 has 15 amino acids. The germline CDR1 and CDR2 sequences are MNHNY and SVGAGI (reference sequence). The V and J ends lost 6 bases and 5 bases respectively, with 16 bases between them. The CDR3 nucleotides are TGTGCCAGCAGCCAACCGGGAGACCCGAATGAAAAACTGTTTTTT. The encoded protein is CASSQPGDPNEKLFF.

V gene TRBV19 combines with J gene TRBJ2-3; 10 nucleotides align to TRBD2. The CDR3 contains 16 residues. Germline V gene data show CDR1 as LNHDA and CDR2 as SQIVND (reference sequence). Trimming at V came to 4 bases and at J to 2 bases, leaving 6 bases not matched to a gene. Here the CDR3 reads CASSTKAGGYTDTQYF. The CDR3 DNA reads as TGTGCCAGTAGTACTAAAGCGGGAGGGTACACAGATACGCAGTATTTT.

This sequence joins TRBV28 and TRBJ1-3, with D possibly matching TRBD1 (6 bases). Between the trimmed V and J ends, which lost 3 bases and 0 bases, there was a span of 12 bases. The CDR3 loop spans 16 amino acids. Germline CDR1 and CDR2: MDHEN and SYDVKM. The CDR3, as DNA: TGTGCCAGCAGTTTTGACAGGAACGTCTCTGGAAACACCATATATTTT. This sequence encodes CASSFDRNVSGNTIYF.

V and J are TRBV11-2 and TRBJ2-5; D unresolved. The J call is uncertain, as TRBJ2-7 better fits the DNA end. Germline values: CDR1 SGHAT, CDR2 FQNNGV. The CDR3 consists of 13 residues. Here the CDR3 DNA reads TGTGCCAGCAGCTTAGCTGGTGTCGACGAGCAGTACTTC. Protein: CASSLAGVDEQYF.

The V gene is TRBV28, the J gene TRBJ2-5; no clear D gene. The better agreement between TRBJ2-7 and the DNA end casts doubt on the J call. CDR3 length: 15 amino acids. From germline, CDR1 is MDHEN and CDR2 SYDVKM. For the CDR3, the DNA is TGTGCCAGCAGTTCCTGTAGGTCTGACAAGTGCGAGCAGTACTTC. This encodes CASSSCRSDKCEQYF.

The chain carries TRBV6-6 and TRBJ1-5; 7 bases match TRBD1. Unmatched junction bases numbered 7, after V lost 0 bases and J lost 5 bases. The CDR3 is made up of 16 amino acids. Germline V CDR1 and CDR2: MNHNY, SVGAGI (reference sequence). The CDR3 region has the DNA TGTGCCAGCAGTTACTCGAAGCCAGGGGGGGATCAGCCCCAGCATTTT. Translated: CASSYSKPGGDQPQHF.

The chain couples TRBV7-6 to TRBJ2-7; maybe TRBD1 (5 bases). This CDR3 region has 16 residues. Trimming shortened V by 1 base and J by 4 bases, and 17 bases separated the two germline ends. Germline V lookup: CDR1 SGHVS, CDR2 FNYEAQ. CDR3 residues: CASSLGPAGSDYEQYF. The CDR3, as DNA: TGTGCCAGCAGCTTAGGCCCGGCAGGGTCGGATTACGAGCAGTACTTC. Based on the CDR3 plus reference TRBV7-6 and TRBJ2-7, the full variable domain is GAGVSQSPRYKVTKRGQDVALRCDPISGHVSLYWYRQALGQGPEFLTYFNYEAQQDKSGLPNDRFSAERPEGSISTLTIQRTEQRDSAMYRCASSLGPAGSDYEQYFGPGTRLTVT.

At least ten counts were recorded for this clone. The chain carries TRBV30 and TRBJ1-5, with 7 bases that match TRBD1. V lost 5 bases to trimming and J lost 3 bases; unmatched junction nucleotides: 10. The CDR3 has 15 amino acids. Germline V gene lookup returns CDR1 GTSNPN and CDR2 SVGIG (reference sequence). The CDR3 DNA reads TGTGCCTGGGCCCACAGGGGTAATTACAATCAGCCCCAGCATTTT. Translating it yields CAWAHRGNYNQPQHF.

Comment on this clone: A single base is all that separates this from a far larger clone, so a read error is likely. The chain links TRBV27 to TRBJ1-4; D is perhaps TRBD1 (6 bases). This CDR3 contains 16 residues. Germline CDR1 and CDR2: MNHEY and SMNVEV (reference sequence). The CDR3 DNA follows: TGTGCCAGCACTCTTTGGACAGCGGGAATAGATGAAAAACTGGTTTTT. This sequence encodes CASTLWTAGIDEKLVF.

This sequence joins TRBV21-1 and TRBJ1-5. TRBV21-1 has pseudogene status. This CDR3 spans 18 amino acids. The CDR3 loop reads CASSPRRSSPYSNQPQHF. The DNA for the CDR3 is TGTGCCAGCAGCCCCCGCCGGTCCAGTCCGTATAGCAATCAGCCCCAGCATTTT.